These T cell receptor beta chains were read from a single sample in a study of neurological immune-mediated disorders. MiXCR was run by TCRdb on the 5' RACE reads, yielding one entry per CDR3 protein. The sample has under 80,000 distinct CDR3 sequences, about 14% seen once. Sequenced sample: PBMCs. Every receptor here comes from a woman between 50 and 59 years old in good health. Both conserved end residues are part of each CDR3. Each record gives: J gene, V gene, clone size, D gene, CDR3 DNA, CDR3 protein. The D gene is left open where the match is weak. Some rows have no size entry. The others give once, few or many, or a class for an expanded clone.

TRBJ2-5	TRBV7-9	many	NA	TGTGCCAGCAGCTCTTGGACACACAAAGAGACCCAGTACTTC	CASSSWTHKETQYF
TRBJ1-2	TRBV14	many	NA	TGTGCCAGCAGCCAAGATTGGGCAGGGATCGGTGGCTACACCTTC	CASSQDWAGIGGYTF
TRBJ2-1	TRBV2	many	TRBD2	TGTGCCAGCAGCCTAGCGGGGGATAACGATGAGCAGTTCTTC	CASSLAGDNDEQFF
TRBJ2-5	TRBV7-9	many	NA	TGTGCCAGCAGCTCAGGACAGCCACAAGAGACCCAGTACTTC	CASSSGQPQETQYF
TRBJ2-5	TRBV5-1	many	NA	TGCGCCAGCAGCCCATCGAGAACAGGGCCCATAGAGACCCAGTACTTC	CASSPSRTGPIETQYF
TRBJ2-7	TRBV5-1	many	NA	TGCGCCAGCGCGGGGGCAGGATTATACGAGCAGTACTTC	CASAGAGLYEQYF
TRBJ1-1	TRBV12-3/TRBV12-4	many	TRBD1	TGTGCCAGCAGTAGGGACAGGGGGAAAGGAACTGAAGCTTTCTTT	CASSRDRGKGTEAFF
TRBJ2-5	TRBV7-9	NA	TRBD2	TGTGCCAGCAACCATATAGCGGGGGCAGCTGAGACCCAGTACTTC	CASNHIAGAAETQYF
TRBJ1-5	TRBV10-3	NA	NA	TGTACCATCGGCTCGAATCAGCCCCAGCATTTT	CTIGSNQPQHF
TRBJ2-7	TRBV28	many	NA	TGTGCCAGCAGTCCCGGACGACGGGAAGAGCAGTACTTC	CASSPGRREEQYF
TRBJ2-7	TRBV28	few	NA	TGTGCCAGCCAGCCGGGCTCCGGCAGCGAGCAGTACTTC	CASQPGSGSEQYF
TRBJ2-7	TRBV27	many	TRBD1	TGTGCCAGCAGTACAACTCTACAGGGGGCTCTAGGAGAGCAGTACTTC	CASSTTLQGALGEQYF
TRBJ2-7	TRBV6-5	many	TRBD2	TGTGCCAGCAGTTACTCAGGTGCGGGGGGTGACCCCTACGAGCAGTACTTC	CASSYSGAGGDPYEQYF
TRBJ2-7	TRBV28	many	TRBD2	TGTGCCAGCAGTTTATGGCAAGCGGGGGGGAACGAGCAGTACTTC	CASSLWQAGGNEQYF
TRBJ1-6	TRBV12-3/TRBV12-4	many	TRBD1	TGTGCCAGCAGTTTCGGACAGGGGGGTTATTCACCCCTCCACTTT	CASSFGQGGYSPLHF